This entry concerns a single T cell receptor (beta chain). The data were obtained in a study of technical replicates of blood from a few donors. The data were produced by immunoSEQ multiplex PCR, yet TCRdb's version contains in-frame clones alone and is incomplete. The sample shows some 87,000 clones, over 90% of them seen only once. CDR1 SQVTM and CDR2 ANQGSEA come from the germline V gene. This CDR3 contains 11 residues. The V end was cut by 3 bases, the J end by 6 bases, with 9 bases between. The sequenced material came from T cells isolated from PBMCs. The rearrangement joins TRBV29-1 to TRBJ2-7; no firm D call. This TCR was recovered from a human donor in good health. Here the CDR3 reads CSVEGDREQYF. Here the CDR3 DNA reads TGCAGCGTTGAGGGCGACCGCGAGCAGTACTTC.